This T cell receptor (beta chain) was recorded in a study of blood T cell repertoires in COVID-19. Study in general: Spain, Italy and the United States supplied samples that represented acute and convalescent COVID-19. The analysed material was cDNA or gDNA that came from T cells, B-cell-depleted T cells, or PBMCs.

The CDR3 sequence is 16 residues long. Germline assignment: CDR1 MRHNA and CDR2 SNTAGT. Trimming left V 10 bases short and J 1 base short, with 17 bases between. The table came from immunoSEQ multiplex PCR; TCRdb's copy has only in-frame clones and leaves some out. The sample holds roughly 190,000 clones, around 83% seen once. V and J are TRBV6-4 and TRBJ2-6; the D is unclear. Specimen: peripheral blood. This TCR was recovered from an elderly woman in a cohort sampled during active or convalescent COVID-19. The CDR3 nucleotides read TGTGCCAAAGACCCTGAGGCCCGTTCTGGGGCCAACGTCCTGACTTTC. Translated, it gives CAKDPEARSGANVLTF.